Listed below are T cell receptor beta chains from one sample, sequenced in a study of T-cell reconstitution after alpha-beta-depleted transplantation in children. TCRdb reprocessed the PCR reads via MiXCR and lists one record per CDR3 protein. The sample records more than 250,000 distinct CDR3 sequences, around 9.6% being singletons. The sequencing here drew on PBMCs from the stem cell graft donor, taken from the stem cell graft. The source is a human donor who donated a stem cell graft to a child with SCID. Each CDR3 is given with its conserved first and last residue. D genes are given only for firm matches. Size is omitted from some rows. Given values are once, few, many or a class for expanded clones.

TRBJ2-1 | TRBV5-1 | NA | many | TGCGCCAGCAGCTTGGAAACAATTTACAATGAGCAGTTCTTC | CASSLETIYNEQFF
TRBJ2-7 | TRBV9 | TRBD2 | NA | TGTGCCAGCAGTATAGCGGGGGCCTCCTACGAGCAGTACTTC | CASSIAGASYEQYF
TRBJ1-2 | TRBV12-3/TRBV12-4 | NA | few | TGTGCCAGTGGGGGAGTTCCTAACTATGGCTACACCTTC | CASGGVPNYGYTF
TRBJ1-2 | TRBV5-1 | NA | NA | TGCGCCAGCAGCGTGCAAGACACCTTTAACTATGGCTACACCTTC | CASSVQDTFNYGYTF
TRBJ2-1 | TRBV5-1 | NA | NA | TGCGCCAGCAGCCCAAACGGACTTGCCGCAGGGCAGTTCTTC | CASSPNGLAAGQFF
TRBJ2-1 | TRBV18 | NA | many | TGTGCCAGCTCACCACCTTCAAACAATGAGCAGTTCTTC | CASSPPSNNEQFF
TRBJ1-6 | TRBV20-1 | NA | NA | TGCAGTGCTGGAGGGGAAAACTATAATTCACCCCTCCACTTT | CSAGGENYNSPLHF
TRBJ1-2 | TRBV10-3 | NA | NA | TGTGCCATCAGGCCCAGGACCAACTATGGCTACACCTTC | CAIRPRTNYGYTF
TRBJ1-6 | TRBV7-2 | NA | NA | TGTGCCAGCAGCTCTAACCCAGGGTTGACGAAATCACCCCTCCACTTT | CASSSNPGLTKSPLHF
TRBJ1-2 | TRBV20-1 | NA | few | TGCAGTGCTAGAGATCTGGGGGATGGCTACACCTTC | CSARDLGDGYTF
TRBJ1-4 | TRBV6-5 | NA | few | TGTGCCAGCAGCCGGACAGACCCTAATGAAAAACTGTTTTTT | CASSRTDPNEKLFF
TRBJ2-5 | TRBV12-3/TRBV12-4 | NA | NA | TGTGCCAGCAGTTTGAGGGTAGCGGTGGACAAAGAGACCCAGTACTTC | CASSLRVAVDKETQYF
TRBJ2-5 | TRBV5-1 | NA | few | TGCGCCAGCTCCCGGACAGCTCTTGAGGAGACCCAGTACTTC | CASSRTALEETQYF
TRBJ2-1 | TRBV7-2 | NA | few | TGTGCCAGCAGCCCCCTCCGGGGCCCCCCTTTTAGGGAGCAGTTCTTC | CASSPLRGPPFREQFF
TRBJ2-7 | TRBV7-8 | NA | NA | TGTGCCAGCAGCTACGGCCAGGGCCTCTCGTACGAGCAGTACTTC | CASSYGQGLSYEQYF
TRBJ2-2 | TRBV11-2 | NA | few | TGTGCCAGCAGCTTTCTCGGGAACACCGGGGAGCTGTTTTTT | CASSFLGNTGELFF
TRBJ2-7 | TRBV29-1 | TRBD1 | few | TGCAGCGTTAAAGGACAGGTGAGCTCCTACGAGCAGTACTTC | CSVKGQVSSYEQYF
TRBJ2-1 | TRBV5-1 | TRBD2 | NA | TGCGCCAGCAGCCCCCCTAGCGGGGGGCCAAATGAGCAGTTCTTC | CASSPPSGGPNEQFF
TRBJ2-7 | TRBV2 | TRBD2 | NA | TGTGCCAGCTATGGGAGCGGGGTGGAGGAGCAGTACTTC | CASYGSGVEEQYF
TRBJ1-6 | TRBV5-1 | NA | many | TGCGCCAGCAGCTTGGAAGGGAGGGACTATAATTCACCCCTCCACTTT | CASSLEGRDYNSPLHF
TRBJ2-7 | TRBV12-3/TRBV12-4 | TRBD2 | few | TGTGCCAGCAGTTCTTACGGACTAGCGGGGGGGCCTTACGAGCAGTACTTC | CASSSYGLAGGPYEQYF
TRBJ2-5 | TRBV6-1 | NA | few | TGTGCCAGCAGTGAATTTATCCAAGAGACCCAGTACTTC | CASSEFIQETQYF
TRBJ1-2 | TRBV5-1 | NA | many | TGCGCCAGCAGCTTTTCAGGGGCTAACTATGGCTACACCTTC | CASSFSGANYGYTF
TRBJ2-1 | TRBV3-1 | TRBD2 | NA | TGTGCCAGCAGCCAACGACTAGCGGGGGGAACCAATGAGCAGTTCTTC | CASSQRLAGGTNEQFF
TRBJ2-7 | TRBV12-3/TRBV12-4 | NA | few | TGTGCCAGCAGTCCGGGACATTACGAGCAGTACTTC | CASSPGHYEQYF
TRBJ2-1 | TRBV10-3 | NA | few | TGTGCCATCAGTGACGGGTACAGGGGAGGGTCGGACGAGCAGTTCTTC | CAISDGYRGGSDEQFF
TRBJ1-5 | TRBV20-1 | NA | few | TGCAGTGCTAGAGATTCCAGGAACAATCAGCCCCAGCATTTT | CSARDSRNNQPQHF
TRBJ1-1 | TRBV6-1 | NA | few | TGTGCCAGCAGTGAAGAGAACACTGAAGCTTTCTTT | CASSEENTEAFF
TRBJ2-5 | TRBV10-3 | NA | NA | TGTGCCATCAGTGAGACACGAGAGACCCAGTACTTC | CAISETRETQYF
TRBJ2-7 | TRBV20-1 | TRBD2 | NA | TGCAGTGCTAGAGGTGGCGGGGGGTTTAGCGAGCAGTACTTC | CSARGGGGFSEQYF
TRBJ2-3 | TRBV12-3/TRBV12-4 | NA | few | TGTGCCAGCAGTTTAACAGAGTCTAGCACAGATACGCAGTATTTT | CASSLTESSTDTQYF
TRBJ2-1 | TRBV5-1 | TRBD2 | once | TGCGCCAGCAGCTTACCGGGACTAGCGGGGCATAATGAGCAGTTCTTC | CASSLPGLAGHNEQFF